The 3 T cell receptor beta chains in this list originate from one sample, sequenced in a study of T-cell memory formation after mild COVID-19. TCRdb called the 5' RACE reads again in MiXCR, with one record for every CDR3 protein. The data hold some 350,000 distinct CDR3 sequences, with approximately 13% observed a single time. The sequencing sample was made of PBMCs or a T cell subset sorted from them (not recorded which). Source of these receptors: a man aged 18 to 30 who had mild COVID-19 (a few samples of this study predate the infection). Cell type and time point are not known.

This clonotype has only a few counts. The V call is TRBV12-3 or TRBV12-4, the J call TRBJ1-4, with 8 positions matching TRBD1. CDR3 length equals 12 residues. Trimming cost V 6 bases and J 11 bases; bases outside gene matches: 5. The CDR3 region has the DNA TGTGCCAGCAGCGACAGGGGTGGGAAACTGTTTTTT. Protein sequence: CASSDRGGKLFF.

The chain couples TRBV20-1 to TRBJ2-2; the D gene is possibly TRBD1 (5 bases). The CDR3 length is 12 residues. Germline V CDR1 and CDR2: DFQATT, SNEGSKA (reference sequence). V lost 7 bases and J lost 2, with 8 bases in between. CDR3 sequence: CSVQGNTGELFF. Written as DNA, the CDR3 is TGCAGTGTCCAGGGAAACACCGGGGAGCTGTTTTTT.

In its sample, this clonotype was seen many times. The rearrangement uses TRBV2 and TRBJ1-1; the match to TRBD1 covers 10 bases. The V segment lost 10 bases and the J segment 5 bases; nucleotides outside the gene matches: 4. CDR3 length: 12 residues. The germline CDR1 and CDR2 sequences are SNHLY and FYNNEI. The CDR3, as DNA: TGTGCCACCGGGACAGGGGTAACTGAAGCTTTCTTT. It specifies CATGTGVTEAFF.